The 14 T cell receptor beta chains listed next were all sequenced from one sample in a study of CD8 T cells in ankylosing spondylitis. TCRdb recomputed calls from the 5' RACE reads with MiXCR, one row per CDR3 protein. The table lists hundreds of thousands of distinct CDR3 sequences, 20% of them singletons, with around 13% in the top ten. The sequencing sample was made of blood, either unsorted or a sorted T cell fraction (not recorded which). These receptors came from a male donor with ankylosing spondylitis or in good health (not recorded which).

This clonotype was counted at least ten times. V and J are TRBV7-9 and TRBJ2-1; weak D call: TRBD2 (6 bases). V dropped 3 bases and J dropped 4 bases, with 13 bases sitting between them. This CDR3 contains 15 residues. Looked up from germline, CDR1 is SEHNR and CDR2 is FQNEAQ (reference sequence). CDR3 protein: CASSLVRGQYNEQFF. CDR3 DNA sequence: TGTGCCAGCAGCTTGGTGCGGGGCCAGTACAATGAGCAGTTCTTC.

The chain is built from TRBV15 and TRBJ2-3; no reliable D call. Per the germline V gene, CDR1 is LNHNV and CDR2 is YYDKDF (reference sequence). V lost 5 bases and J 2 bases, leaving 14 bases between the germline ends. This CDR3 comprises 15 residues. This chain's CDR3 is CATSEPPGYTDTQYF. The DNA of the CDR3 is TGTGCCACCAGCGAACCGCCGGGCTACACAGATACGCAGTATTTT.

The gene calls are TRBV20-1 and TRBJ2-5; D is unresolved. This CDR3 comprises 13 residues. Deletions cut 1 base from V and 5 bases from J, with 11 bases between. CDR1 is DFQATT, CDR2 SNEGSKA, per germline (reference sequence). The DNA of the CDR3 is TGCAGTGCTAGAGGGCGCGGATCGGAGACCCAGTACTTC. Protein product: CSARGRGSETQYF.

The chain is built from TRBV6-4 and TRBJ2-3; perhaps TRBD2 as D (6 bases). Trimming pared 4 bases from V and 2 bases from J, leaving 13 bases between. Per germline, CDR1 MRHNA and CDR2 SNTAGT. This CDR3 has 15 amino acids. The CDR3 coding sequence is TGTGCCAGCAGTGCGTTTAGCGGCTTCACAGATACGCAGTATTTT. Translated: CASSAFSGFTDTQYF.

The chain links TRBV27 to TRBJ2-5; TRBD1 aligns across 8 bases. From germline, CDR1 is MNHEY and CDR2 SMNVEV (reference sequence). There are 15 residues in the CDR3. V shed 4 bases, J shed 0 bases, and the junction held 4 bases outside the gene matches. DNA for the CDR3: TGTGCCAGCAGTTCGGACAGGGAGTACCAAGAGACCCAGTACTTC. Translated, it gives CASSSDREYQETQYF.

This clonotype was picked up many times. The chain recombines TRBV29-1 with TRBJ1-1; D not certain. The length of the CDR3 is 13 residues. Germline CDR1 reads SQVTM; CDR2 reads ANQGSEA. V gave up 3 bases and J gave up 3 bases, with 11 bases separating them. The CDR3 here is CSVEVTGDTEAFF. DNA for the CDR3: TGCAGCGTTGAGGTGACTGGGGACACTGAAGCTTTCTTT.

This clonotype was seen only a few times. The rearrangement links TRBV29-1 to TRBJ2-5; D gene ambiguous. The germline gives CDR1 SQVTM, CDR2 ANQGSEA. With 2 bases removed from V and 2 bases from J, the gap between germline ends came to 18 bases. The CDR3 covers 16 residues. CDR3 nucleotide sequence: TGCAGCGTTGAACCCCTTGTTGTGGCCGGGCAAGAGACCCAGTACTTC. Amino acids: CSVEPLVVAGQETQYF.

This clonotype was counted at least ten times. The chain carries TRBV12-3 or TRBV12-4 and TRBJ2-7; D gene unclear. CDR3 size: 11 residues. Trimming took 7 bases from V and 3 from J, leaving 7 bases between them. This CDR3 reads CASTPGYEQYF. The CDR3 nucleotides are TGTGCCAGCACCCCCGGCTACGAGCAGTACTTC.

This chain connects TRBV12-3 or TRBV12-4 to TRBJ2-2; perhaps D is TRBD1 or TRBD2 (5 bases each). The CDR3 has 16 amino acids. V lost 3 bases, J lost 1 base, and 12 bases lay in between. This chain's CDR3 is CASSFGAGKNTGELFF. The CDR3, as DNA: TGTGCCAGCAGTTTTGGGGCGGGCAAGAACACCGGGGAGCTGTTTTTT.

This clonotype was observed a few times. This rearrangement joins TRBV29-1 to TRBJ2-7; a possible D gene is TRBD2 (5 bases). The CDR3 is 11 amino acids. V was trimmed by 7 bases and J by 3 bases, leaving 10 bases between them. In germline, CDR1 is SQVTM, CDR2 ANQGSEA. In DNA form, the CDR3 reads TGCAGCGCCCTCCGGGGCTACGAGCAGTACTTC. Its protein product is CSALRGYEQYF.

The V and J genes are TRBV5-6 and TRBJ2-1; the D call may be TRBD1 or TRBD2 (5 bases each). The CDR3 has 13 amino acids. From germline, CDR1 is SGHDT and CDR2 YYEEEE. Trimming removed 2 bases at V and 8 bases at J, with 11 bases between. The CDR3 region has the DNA TGTGCCAGCAGCTTAGGGACGGCCTATGAGCAGTTCTTC. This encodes CASSLGTAYEQFF.

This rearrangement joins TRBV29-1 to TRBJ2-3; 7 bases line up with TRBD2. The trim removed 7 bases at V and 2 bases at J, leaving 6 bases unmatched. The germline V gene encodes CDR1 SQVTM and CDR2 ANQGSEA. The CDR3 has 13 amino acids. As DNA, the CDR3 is TGCAGCGCGACCAGCGGGGTCACAGATACGCAGTATTTT. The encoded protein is CSATSGVTDTQYF.

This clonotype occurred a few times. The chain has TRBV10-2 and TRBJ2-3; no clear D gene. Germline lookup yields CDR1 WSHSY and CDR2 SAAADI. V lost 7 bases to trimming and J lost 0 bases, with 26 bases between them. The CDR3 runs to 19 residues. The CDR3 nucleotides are TGCGCCAGCACTCCGCTAAGAGCCGGATATACAGCTAGCACAGATACGCAGTATTTT. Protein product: CASTPLRAGYTASTDTQYF.

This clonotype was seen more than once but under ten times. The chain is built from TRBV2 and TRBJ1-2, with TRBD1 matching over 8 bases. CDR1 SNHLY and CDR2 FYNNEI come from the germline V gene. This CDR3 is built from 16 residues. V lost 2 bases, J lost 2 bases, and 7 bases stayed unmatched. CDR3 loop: CASSEWAQGENYGYTF. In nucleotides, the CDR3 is TGTGCCAGCAGTGAATGGGCACAGGGGGAGAACTATGGCTACACCTTC. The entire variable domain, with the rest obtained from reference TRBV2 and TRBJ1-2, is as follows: EPEVTQTPSHQVTQMGQEVILRCVPISNHLYFYWYRQILGQKVEFLVSFYNNEISEKSEIFDDQFSVERPDGSNFTLKIRSTKLEDSAMYFCASSEWAQGENYGYTFGSGTRLTVV.